The 10 T cell receptor beta chains reported below all come from one sample, sequenced in a study of blood T cell repertoires in COVID-19. TCRdb keeps only in-frame clones here, not all; method: immunoSEQ multiplex PCR. Altogether tens of thousands of clones are present, over 75% being singletons, with the ten largest covering 3.5% to 4.5%. Sequenced sample: peripheral blood. Source of these receptors: a man in his sixties with acute or convalescent COVID-19.

This chain connects TRBV5-1 to TRBJ1-1, with 11 positions matching TRBD1. The V and J ends lost 4 bases and 5 bases, in that order; junction bases with no gene match: 4. Looked up from germline, CDR1 is SGHRS and CDR2 is YFSETQ. The CDR3 loop spans 14 amino acids. The CDR3 DNA reads TGCGCCAGCAGCGGGACAGGGGGTAGGACTGAAGCTTTCTTT. The encoded protein is CASSGTGGRTEAFF. The complete variable domain, with remaining parts taken from reference TRBV5-1 and TRBJ1-1, reads KAGVTQTPRYLIKTRGQQVTLSCSPISGHRSVSWYQQTPGQGLQFLFEYFSETQRNKGNFPGRFSGRQFSNSRSEMNVSTLELGDSALYLCASSGTGGRTEAFFGQGTRLTVV.

Concerning this clone itself: Relative to the germline gene, one junction end is altered; a read error may explain this. The chain has TRBV7-7 and TRBJ2-3; D is possibly TRBD2 (7 bases). Germline-derived CDR1 and CDR2 are SSHAT and FNYEAQ (reference sequence). CDR3 length equals 16 residues. The CDR3 DNA reads TGTGCTAGCAGTCCGACGGGGGGCTATAGCACAGATACGCAGTATTTT. Its translation: CASSPTGGYSTDTQYF.

This rearrangement joins TRBV12-3 or TRBV12-4 to TRBJ1-2; D gene uncertain. Trimming pared 4 bases from V and 4 bases from J, leaving 10 bases between. The CDR3 is 13 amino acids. The CDR3: CASSSERGYGYTF. CDR3 nucleotides: TGTGCCAGCAGTTCGGAGAGAGGCTATGGCTACACCTTC.

This rearrangement joins TRBV5-1 to TRBJ2-1; 11 bases map to TRBD2. CDR3 length equals 16 residues. V dropped 4 bases and J dropped 2; count of bases not matched to a gene: 5. Germline V lookup: CDR1 SGHRS, CDR2 YFSETQ. The CDR3 spells CASSPVAGGPYNEQFF. Here the CDR3 DNA reads TGCGCCAGCAGCCCCGTAGCGGGAGGGCCCTACAATGAGCAGTTCTTC. Combining the CDR3 with reference TRBV5-1 and TRBJ2-1 gives the whole variable domain KAGVTQTPRYLIKTRGQQVTLSCSPISGHRSVSWYQQTPGQGLQFLFEYFSETQRNKGNFPGRFSGRQFSNSRSEMNVSTLELGDSALYLCASSPVAGGPYNEQFFGPGTRLTVL.

The chain carries TRBV21-1 and TRBJ2-2; the D call in the table, TRBD1, was not verified against the DNA. TRBV21-1 is assigned pseudogene status. The CDR3 is 17 amino acids. The chain's CDR3 is CASSKIKRTTNTGELFF. Written as DNA, the CDR3 is TGTGCCAGCAGCAAAATTAAGAGGACAACGAACACCGGGGAGCTGTTTTTT.

The chain uses TRBV5-8 and TRBJ2-1; D gene ambiguous. V lost 0 bases, J lost 2 bases, and 9 bases lay in between. Germline V CDR1 and CDR2: SGHTS, YDEGEE. The length of the CDR3 is 15 residues. DNA of the CDR3: TGTGCCAGCAGCTTGGCGGGTCTGACCTACAATGAGCAGTTCTTC. Its translation: CASSLAGLTYNEQFF.

The chain employs TRBV7-3 and TRBJ2-7; 7 bases line up with TRBD2. The germline V gene encodes CDR1 SGHTA and CDR2 FQGTGA. The length of the CDR3 is 13 residues. Trimming took 5 bases from V and 7 from J; bases not matched to a gene: 8. The CDR3 coding sequence is TGTGCCAGCAGCAAAGAGCGGGGAAGTGAGCAGTACTTC. This encodes CASSKERGSEQYF.

CDR3 nucleotide sequence: TGCAGCGCAGGACAGGGCTACAATGAGCAGTTCTTC. Translated, it gives CSAGQGYNEQFF. The chain has TRBV29-1 and TRBJ2-1, with 8 bases matching TRBD1. This CDR3 has 12 residues. The germline gives CDR1 SQVTM, CDR2 ANQGSEA. The J segment lost 3 bases and the V segment lost 7 bases, leaving 2 bases of the junction unmatched.

This sequence joins TRBV27 and TRBJ1-1, with a tentative D call TRBD1 (6 bases). The germline V gene has CDR1 MNHEY and CDR2 SMNVEV (reference sequence). Deletions cut 5 bases from V and 5 bases from J, with 15 bases between. This CDR3 is built from 14 residues. CDR3 bases: TGTGCCAGCAGTCTAAACACAGGGCTAACTGAAGCTTTCTTT. Translated, it gives CASSLNTGLTEAFF.

The J gene is TRBJ2-7, the V gene TRBV7-9, with a possible D match to TRBD1 (5 bases). The CDR3 runs to 13 residues. Germline V lookup: CDR1 SEHNR, CDR2 FQNEAQ (reference sequence). V was trimmed by 1 base and J by 2 bases, leaving 6 bases between them. This CDR3 reads CASSLGGPYEQYF. The CDR3 DNA reads as TGTGCCAGCAGCTTAGGGGGCCCCTACGAGCAGTACTTC.